This entry is about one T cell receptor beta chain. Its specificity is not known. TCR sequencing used cDNA made by reverse transcription of extracted RNA. Sequencing used immunoSEQ multiplex PCR; TCRdb keeps in-frame clones, though not all of them. The data show 110,000 or so clones, about 61% seen once. Cell sorting on a FACSAria was used to separate CD4+ and CD8+ T cells from the PBMCs. These data are taken from a study of CD8+ T cells in alopecia areata. Points from the study as a whole: Lesional tissue from the scalp (especially in alopecia totalis/universalis) showed higher clonality than normal scalp. Patients showed less clear TCR sequence sharing than mice, possibly partly because of HLA diversity. Normal skin contains resident alphabeta T cells, and these are also sequenced in scalp samples.

Germline CDR1 is MNHEY and CDR2 is SVGAGI. The CDR3 sequence is 13 residues long. V was pared by 2 bases and J by 6 bases, with 11 bases between. The chain uses TRBV6-5 and TRBJ2-7, with D uncertain. This sequence was found in a human donor in good health. The sequenced material came from CD4+ T cells sorted from blood. CDR3 protein: CASSYDPPSEQYF. In DNA, the CDR3 is TGTGCCAGCAGTTACGACCCACCCTCCGAGCAGTACTTC.